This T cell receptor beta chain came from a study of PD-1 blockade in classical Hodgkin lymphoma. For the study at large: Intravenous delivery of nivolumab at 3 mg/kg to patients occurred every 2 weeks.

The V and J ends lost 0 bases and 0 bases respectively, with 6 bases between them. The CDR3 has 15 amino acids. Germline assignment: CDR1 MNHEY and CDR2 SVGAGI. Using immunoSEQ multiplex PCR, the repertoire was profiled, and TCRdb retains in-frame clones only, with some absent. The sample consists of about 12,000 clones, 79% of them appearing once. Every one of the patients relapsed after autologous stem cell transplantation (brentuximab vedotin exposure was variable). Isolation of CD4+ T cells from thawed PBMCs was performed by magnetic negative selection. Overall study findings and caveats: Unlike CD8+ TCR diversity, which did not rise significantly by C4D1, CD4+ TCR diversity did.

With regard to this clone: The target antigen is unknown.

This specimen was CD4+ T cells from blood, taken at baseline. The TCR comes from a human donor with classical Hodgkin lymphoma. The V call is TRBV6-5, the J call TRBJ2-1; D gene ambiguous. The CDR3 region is CASSYSGVSYNEQFF. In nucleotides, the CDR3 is TGTGCCAGCAGTTACTCAGGAGTCTCCTACAATGAGCAGTTCTTC.